The following is a T cell receptor beta chain sequence with its context. Its antigen remains unknown. CDR1 is SGHRS and CDR2 is YFSETQ in the germline V gene. Trimming stripped 0 bases from V and 3 bases from J, with 7 bases between. The CDR3 contains 13 residues. This sample was taken from a study of T cell responses to AZD1222 COVID-19 vaccine. The study's findings and limits: Seropositive at baseline were only a handful of AZD1222 recipients.

TCRdb keeps only in-frame clones here, not all; method: immunoSEQ multiplex PCR. The data contain 100,000 or so clones, around 87% of them seen just once; the ten biggest clones take up about 10%. Sample: peripheral blood, taken 28 days after the second AZD1222 dose. The chain is built from TRBV5-1 and TRBJ2-7, with D possibly TRBD2 on 5 matching bases. This sequence was found in an adult who received the AZD1222 COVID-19 vaccine. CDR3 DNA sequence: TGCGCCAGCAGCTTGGGTGACTACTACGAGCAGTACTTC. It encodes CASSLGDYYEQYF.